The next 26 T cell receptor beta chains were all read from a single sample in a study of T cell responses to AZD1222 COVID-19 vaccine. Clones were read by immunoSEQ multiplex PCR, and TCRdb kept only the in-frame ones, dropping some. The sample has roughly 140,000 clones, about nine tenths seen once; the top ten hold 1.8%. Sequences were derived from peripheral blood, sampled on day 0 of AZD1222 vaccination. The origin of the receptors is an adult in good health.

The V call is TRBV11-2, the J call TRBJ2-7; D may be TRBD2 (7 bases). CDR1 SGHAT and CDR2 FQNNGV come from the germline V gene. The CDR3 runs to 13 residues. V shed 3 bases and J shed 6 bases, with 12 bases lying between them. The CDR3 DNA follows: TGTGCCAGCAGCTTCCGGGGGGCTCGCGAGCAGTACTTC. Translating it yields CASSFRGAREQYF.

The chain employs TRBV7-9 and TRBJ2-2; D is possibly TRBD2 (6 bases). Trimming cost V 6 bases and J 4 bases, with 15 bases left between them. CDR3 size: 15 residues. Germline loops: CDR1 SEHNR, CDR2 FQNEAQ (reference sequence). CDR3: CASSASQGGTGELFF. CDR3 DNA: TGTGCCAGCAGTGCCAGCCAGGGAGGCACCGGGGAGCTGTTTTTT.

The chain recombines TRBV28 with TRBJ2-7, with 7 bases identical to TRBD1. After removal of 8 bases from V and 2 bases from J, the junction contained 6 bases not matched to a gene. The germline gives CDR1 MDHEN, CDR2 SYDVKM. CDR3 size: 13 residues. CDR3 nucleotide sequence: TGTGCCAGCGGTCGGGACAGAACCTACGAGCAGTACTTC. This translates into CASGRDRTYEQYF.

This clone showed up just once. This chain connects TRBV7-8 to TRBJ2-7, with D possibly matching TRBD2 (6 bases). This CDR3 contains 15 residues. Germline V lookup: CDR1 SGHVS, CDR2 FQNEAQ. With 4 bases removed from V and 0 bases from J, the gap between germline ends came to 13 bases. The DNA of the CDR3 is TGTGCCAGCAGCTCCCGAGGAGGGAGCTCCTACGAGCAGTACTTC. Residues: CASSSRGGSSYEQYF.

V and J are TRBV5-6 and TRBJ1-2; D uncertain. CDR1 and CDR2 (germline): SGHDT, YYEEEE. The CDR3 is 13 residues long. V gave up 5 bases and J gave up 5 bases, with 13 bases separating them. As DNA, the CDR3 is TGTGCCAGCAGTTTAACTATACCTTATGGCTACACCTTC. This encodes CASSLTIPYGYTF.

This clone was detected once. The chain links TRBV7-9 to TRBJ1-2; TRBD1 matches 7 bases. Germline CDR1 reads SEHNR; CDR2 reads FQNEAQ (reference sequence). V lost 7 bases and J lost 4; bases outside the gene matches: 6. This CDR3 has 13 residues. The CDR3 sequence is CASTEGAGYGYTF. In nucleotides, the CDR3 is TGTGCCAGCACGGAGGGGGCGGGCTATGGCTACACCTTC.

This chain links TRBV12-3 or TRBV12-4 with TRBJ1-5; D gene uncertain. The CDR3 contains 13 residues. Trimming took 5 bases from V and 1 from J, leaving 6 bases between them. The DNA for the CDR3 is TGTGCCAGCAGTACAGACAGCAATCAGCCCCAGCATTTT. Encoded protein: CASSTDSNQPQHF.

The genes are TRBV12-3 or TRBV12-4 and TRBJ1-3, with D uncertain. The CDR3 length is 13 residues. Trimming took off 3 bases at V and 0 bases at J, with 3 bases between the two ends. The CDR3 here is CASSFDSGNTIYF. CDR3 bases: TGTGCCAGCAGTTTCGACTCTGGAAACACCATATATTTT.

The chain uses TRBV29-1 and TRBJ1-1; D is unclear. V was cut by 8 bases and J by 0 bases, with 13 bases left in between. The germline V gene has CDR1 SQVTM and CDR2 ANQGSEA. This CDR3 has 13 amino acids. The CDR3 DNA reads TGCAGCACAACGAGGACTTTGAACACTGAAGCTTTCTTT. Its protein is CSTTRTLNTEAFF.

This clone was recorded only once. V gene TRBV6-4 combines with J gene TRBJ2-1, with 10 bases that match TRBD2. Germline lookup yields CDR1 MRHNA and CDR2 SNTAGT. The CDR3 spans 17 residues. V shed 2 bases and J 5 bases; nucleotides not matched to a gene: 9. The CDR3 nucleotides read TGTGCCAGCAGTGACAAGGGGACTAGCGCGAACAACAATGAGCAGTTCTTC. Protein product: CASSDKGTSANNNEQFF.

V and J are TRBV28 and TRBJ2-7; a possible D gene is TRBD1 (6 bases). Germline V gene sequence: CDR1 MDHEN, CDR2 SYDVKM. V lost 7 bases to trimming and J lost 3 bases, with 16 bases between them. The CDR3 loop spans 14 amino acids. Written as DNA, the CDR3 is TGTGCCAGCACTTCACCAGGACAGATCTACGAGCAGTACTTC. It codes for CASTSPGQIYEQYF.

This rearrangement joins TRBV5-1 to TRBJ2-1; D possibly corresponds to TRBD2 (6 bases). The V gene lost 2 bases and the J gene lost 5 bases, with 14 bases spanning the gap. The CDR3 has 15 residues. The V gene's germline CDR1 is SGHRS and CDR2 YFSETQ. The chain's CDR3 is CASSFQGWGDNEQFF. CDR3 coding DNA: TGCGCCAGCAGCTTTCAGGGTTGGGGGGACAATGAGCAGTTCTTC.

This clone was detected only once. The chain combines TRBV12-3 or TRBV12-4 with TRBJ1-2; D is uncertain. The ends were cut back, 5 bases at V and 0 bases at J, with 7 bases in the middle. The CDR3 covers 13 residues. In DNA form, the CDR3 reads TGTGCCAGCAGTGGCCGTGCTAACTATGGCTACACCTTC. Its protein is CASSGRANYGYTF.

This chain connects TRBV12-3 or TRBV12-4 to TRBJ1-1; unclear D gene. This CDR3 region has 13 residues. V lost 5 bases and J lost 5, with 12 bases in between. CDR3: CASSATARTEAFF. CDR3 DNA: TGTGCCAGCAGTGCCACAGCGAGGACTGAAGCTTTCTTT.

The chain employs TRBV24-1 and TRBJ2-1, with 9 nucleotides matching TRBD2. The trim removed 4 bases at V and 7 bases at J, leaving 10 bases unmatched. Germline CDR1 reads KGHDR; CDR2 reads SFDVKD. The CDR3 extends over 16 amino acids. This chain's CDR3 is CATSDFTSGRNNEQFF. The CDR3 coding sequence is TGTGCCACCAGTGACTTTACCAGCGGGAGGAATAATGAGCAGTTCTTC.

V and J are TRBV6-5 and TRBJ1-2, with D possibly matching TRBD1 (5 bases). Germline V gene data show CDR1 as MNHEY and CDR2 as SVGAGI. V dropped 5 bases and J dropped 6 bases, with 7 bases sitting between them. This CDR3 has 11 residues. The chain's CDR3 is CASSRGDGYTF. CDR3 bases: TGTGCCAGCAGTAGGGGTGATGGCTACACCTTC.

The chain employs TRBV11-1 and TRBJ2-1; D may match TRBD1 or TRBD2 (5 bases each). CDR3 size: 15 residues. V shed 4 bases and J shed 5 bases, with 15 bases lying between them. CDR1 SGHAT and CDR2 FQDESV come from the germline V gene (reference sequence). CDR3 residues: CASSWDPVPNNEQFF. The CDR3, as DNA: TGTGCCAGCAGCTGGGACCCCGTTCCGAACAATGAGCAGTTCTTC.

This sequence joins TRBV24-1 and TRBJ2-3; D uncertain. With 3 bases removed from V and 8 bases from J, the gap between germline ends came to 17 bases. Germline loops: CDR1 KGHDR, CDR2 SFDVKD. The CDR3 sequence is 15 residues long. The CDR3 loop is CATSDTGQSPRTQYF. CDR3 in DNA: TGTGCCACCAGTGATACCGGGCAGAGCCCACGTACGCAGTATTTT.

The rearrangement links TRBV6-2 or TRBV6-3 to TRBJ2-1, with 9 bases aligning to TRBD2. The ends lost 0 bases at V and 9 bases at J; junction bases unmatched: 9. CDR1 MNHEY and CDR2 SVGEGT come from the germline V gene. The CDR3 runs 16 residues. Written as DNA, the CDR3 is TGTGCCAGCAGTTACTCAGGTAGCGGGAGACGGGGTGAGCAGTTCTTC. This codes for CASSYSGSGRRGEQFF.

The V and J genes are TRBV5-1 and TRBJ2-1, with D tentatively TRBD1 (6 bases). From germline, CDR1 is SGHRS and CDR2 YFSETQ. The V gene lost 4 bases and the J gene lost 3 bases, with 14 bases spanning the gap. This CDR3 comprises 15 residues. The CDR3 reads CASSTYEGDYNEQFF. CDR3 bases: TGCGCCAGCAGCACATATGAGGGGGACTACAATGAGCAGTTCTTC.

In its sample, this clone was seen once. The CDR3 nucleotides are TGTGCCAGCAGCTTTCGCGTAGCTATCTACGAGCAGTACTTC. Residues: CASSFRVAIYEQYF. The V gene is TRBV11-2, the J gene TRBJ2-7, with unresolved D. CDR1 and CDR2 (germline): SGHAT, FQNNGV. The ends were cut back, 3 bases at V and 3 bases at J, with 12 bases in the middle. The CDR3 loop spans 14 amino acids.

The V and J genes are TRBV28 and TRBJ1-5; D may be TRBD1 (5 bases). Germline values: CDR1 MDHEN, CDR2 SYDVKM. Trimming removed 9 bases at V and 3 bases at J, with 15 bases between. CDR3 length: 14 residues. In nucleotides, the CDR3 is TGTGCCAGTCATCCGTGGGGGTCCAATCAGCCCCAGCATTTT. This translates into CASHPWGSNQPQHF.

The CDR3 DNA sequence: TGTGCCAGCAGCCAGGGGGCGCGGGATGGCTACACCTTC. It yields the protein CASSQGARDGYTF. This chain joins TRBV3-1 (or the pseudogene TRBV3-2) and TRBJ1-2; possibly TRBD1 for D (6 bases). Germline-derived CDR1 and CDR2 are LGHDT and YNNKEL (reference sequence). This CDR3 region has 13 residues. Between the trimmed V and J ends, which lost 3 bases and 6 bases, there was a span of 11 bases.

The chain joins TRBV10-3 to TRBJ1-2; D is uncertain. CDR3 length: 13 residues. V was clipped by 4 bases and J by 0 bases, with 6 bases between them. Germline values: CDR1 ENHRY, CDR2 SYGVKD. The CDR3 region is CAISVRTNYGYTF. CDR3 sequence (DNA): TGTGCCATCAGTGTCAGAACTAACTATGGCTACACCTTC.

CDR3 sequence: CASSPQGWDTGELFF. The CDR3 region has the DNA TGTGCCAGCTCACCACAGGGTTGGGACACCGGGGAGCTGTTTTTT. The rearrangement joins TRBV18 to TRBJ2-2; D is unresolved. V lost 1 base and J 3 bases, leaving 9 bases between the germline ends. The CDR3 is made up of 15 amino acids. Germline values: CDR1 KGHSH, CDR2 LQKENI. The variable domain in full, completed from reference TRBV18 and TRBJ2-2, reads NAGVMQNPRHLVRRRGQEARLRCSPMKGHSHVYWYRQLPEEGLKFMVYLQKENIIDESGMPKERFSAEFPKEGPSILRIQQVVRGDSAAYFCASSPQGWDTGELFFGEGSRLTVL.

The chain carries TRBV6-5 and TRBJ1-1; maybe TRBD1 (5 bases). CDR3 length: 12 amino acids. Trimming removed 4 bases from V and 5 bases from J, with 8 bases in between. Germline lookup yields CDR1 MNHEY and CDR2 SVGAGI. The CDR3 spells CASSFGGTEAFF. The CDR3, as DNA: TGTGCCAGCAGTTTCGGGGGGACTGAAGCTTTCTTT.